The 18 T cell receptor beta chains in this list originate from one sample, sequenced in a study of response to subunit inactivated influenza vaccine. TCRdb reanalysed the RT-PCR reads using MiXCR and keeps one entry per CDR3 protein. The sample includes about half a million distinct CDR3 sequences, approximately 7.7% of them seen just once. The source material was PBMCs from blood, sampled 23 months after vaccination. These receptors originate from a man aged 45-69 years who received an inactivated influenza vaccine.

The rearrangement links TRBV20-1 to TRBJ1-2; TRBD1 matches at 7 bases. The CDR3 loop spans 14 amino acids. CDR1 is DFQATT and CDR2 is SNEGSKA in the germline V gene (reference sequence). V gave up 3 bases and J gave up 1 base; unmatched junction bases: 5. The CDR3 sequence is CSARGGTDNYGYTF. CDR3 bases: TGCAGTGCTAGGGGGGGGACAGATAACTATGGCTACACCTTC.

This clonotype has only a few counts. The chain joins TRBV11-2 to TRBJ2-1; the match to TRBD1 covers 11 bases. The V gene's germline CDR1 is SGHAT and CDR2 FQNNGV. V lost 5 bases and J lost 13; bases outside the gene matches: 13. This CDR3 is 15 amino acids long. The CDR3 spells CASSDRDRGEMRQFF. DNA for the CDR3: TGTGCCAGCAGCGATCGGGACAGGGGGGAAATGAGACAGTTCTTC.

This clonotype showed up many times. V usage is TRBV4-2 and J usage is TRBJ1-4, with 9 bases lining up with TRBD1. Germline values: CDR1 LGHNA, CDR2 YNFKEQ. The CDR3 loop spans 16 amino acids. V trimming: 4 bases; J trimming: 5 bases; junction bases outside the gene matches: 8. CDR3 amino acids: CASSPAVGTGNEKLFF. DNA for the CDR3: TGTGCCAGCAGCCCGGCAGTAGGGACAGGGAATGAAAAACTGTTTTTT.

This clonotype appeared many times. This sequence joins TRBV7-2 and TRBJ2-1; D gene ambiguous. Germline CDR1 reads SGHTA; CDR2 reads FQGNSA. V was pared by 4 bases and J by 3 bases, with 19 bases between. The CDR3 is made up of 17 amino acids. The CDR3 nucleotides are TGTGCCAGCAGCTCTCTCGGGCAGGTCGGAAGCTACAATGAGCAGTTCTTC. This encodes CASSSLGQVGSYNEQFF.

CDR3 in amino acids: CASRTSGGLQETQYF. Written as DNA, the CDR3 is TGTGCCAGCAGAACTAGCGGGGGCCTCCAAGAGACCCAGTACTTC. V is TRBV7-2 and J is TRBJ2-5; 11 nucleotides align to TRBD2. The CDR3 is 15 amino acids. V was pared by 6 bases and J by 1 base, with 4 bases of the junction left unmatched. From germline, CDR1 is SGHTA and CDR2 FQGNSA.

The chain has TRBV11-1 and TRBJ2-3; D not resolved. The V and J ends lost 5 bases and 0 bases respectively, with 21 bases between them. CDR3 size: 18 residues. Germline V gene lookup returns CDR1 SGHAT and CDR2 FQDESV (reference sequence). The CDR3 nucleotides read TGTGCCAGCAGCAGCAGACCCGAGAGTACCCCTAGCACAGATACGCAGTATTTT. It is translated as CASSSRPESTPSTDTQYF. Full variable domain (rest looked up from reference TRBV11-1 and TRBJ2-3): EAEVAQSPRYKITEKSQAVAFWCDPISGHATLYWYRQILGQGPELLVQFQDESVVDDSQLPKDRFSAERLKGVDSTLKIQPAELGDSAMYLCASSSRPESTPSTDTQYFGPGTRLTVL.

This clonotype was found many times. The gene calls are TRBV11-2 and TRBJ1-3; D is undetermined. Trimming cost V 7 bases and J 0 bases, with 13 bases left between them. The germline V gene has CDR1 SGHAT and CDR2 FQNNGV. This CDR3 comprises 15 residues. The CDR3 DNA reads TGTGCCAGCACCCAGGCCAGATTCTCTGGAAACACCATATATTTT. Protein sequence: CASTQARFSGNTIYF.

This rearrangement joins TRBV6-2 or TRBV6-3 to TRBJ2-3; 10 nucleotides match TRBD2. Losses at the gene ends were 2 bases for V and 9 bases for J; bases not matched to a gene: 11. This CDR3 is built from 16 residues. CDR1 and CDR2 (germline): MNHEY, SVGEGT. The CDR3 nucleotides are TGTGCCAGCAGTTACCCGGGGGCTAGCGGGAGTATCACGCAGTATTTT. It is translated as CASSYPGASGSITQYF.

The rearrangement links TRBV27 to TRBJ2-7; the D is unclear. The CDR3 contains 14 residues. Germline V gene lookup returns CDR1 MNHEY and CDR2 SMNVEV (reference sequence). V lost 4 bases, J lost 6 bases, and 16 bases lay in between. This chain's CDR3 is CASSSPPNVAEQYF. The CDR3 bases are TGTGCCAGCAGTTCCCCCCCTAATGTTGCCGAGCAGTACTTC.

V gene TRBV4-3 combines with J gene TRBJ2-7; 8 bases are shared with TRBD2. Unmatched junction bases numbered 5, after V lost 1 base and J lost 6 bases. There are 14 residues in the CDR3. In germline, CDR1 is LGHNA, CDR2 YSLEER. The CDR3: CASSQVSGAAEQYF. DNA of the CDR3: TGCGCCAGCAGCCAAGTTAGCGGGGCGGCCGAGCAGTACTTC.

This clonotype was observed a handful of times. The chain carries TRBV5-1 and TRBJ2-7; D tentatively reads TRBD1 or TRBD2 (6 bases each). Trimming removed 4 bases from V and 1 base from J, with 18 bases in between. This CDR3 is 16 amino acids long. The V gene's germline CDR1 is SGHRS and CDR2 YFSETQ. In DNA form, the CDR3 reads TGCGCCAGCAGCCCGGAGGGGGGAAAACAGTCCTACGAGCAGTACTTC. It codes for CASSPEGGKQSYEQYF.

This sequence joins TRBV2 and TRBJ2-5, with D maybe TRBD1 (5 bases). Germline-derived CDR1 and CDR2 are SNHLY and FYNNEI. CDR3 length: 14 residues. V was trimmed by 7 bases and J by 5 bases, leaving 17 bases between them. CDR3 DNA sequence: TGTGCCAGCAACATGGACACTGGATCCGAGACCCAGTACTTC. It codes for CASNMDTGSETQYF.

This clonotype was seen many times. The V call is TRBV10-3, the J call TRBJ1-2; tentative D call: TRBD1 (6 bases). CDR3 length: 16 amino acids. Germline V gene lookup returns CDR1 ENHRY and CDR2 SYGVKD. V was clipped by 0 bases and J by 4 bases, with 15 bases between them. CDR3 loop: CAISESWGQGGYGYTF. DNA of the CDR3: TGTGCCATCAGTGAGTCTTGGGGGCAGGGCGGCTATGGCTACACCTTC.

This clonotype has a count of ten or more. The genes are TRBV19 and TRBJ2-1; D might be TRBD2 (5 bases). This CDR3 contains 13 residues. Deletions cut 6 bases from V and 3 bases from J, with 9 bases between. Germline CDR1 reads LNHDA; CDR2 reads SQIVND (reference sequence). CDR3 coding DNA: TGTGCCAGTAGGGCGGGCCTCTACAATGAGCAGTTCTTC. As protein: CASRAGLYNEQFF.

V is TRBV20-1 and J is TRBJ2-7; 9 bases line up with TRBD2. V lost 5 bases and J lost 5; bases outside the gene matches: 13. The germline V gene has CDR1 DFQATT and CDR2 SNEGSKA (reference sequence). The CDR3 contains 15 residues. CDR3 coding DNA: TGCAGTGCTCCTGGTGGGGCGGGAGGGTTAAACGAGCAGTACTTC. This sequence encodes CSAPGGAGGLNEQYF.

The chain employs TRBV20-1 and TRBJ1-2; D ambiguous. Trimming pared 0 bases from V and 8 bases from J, leaving 4 bases between. The CDR3 has 10 amino acids. Germline loops: CDR1 DFQATT, CDR2 SNEGSKA (reference sequence). As DNA, the CDR3 is TGCAGTGCTAGAGATATGGGCTACACCTTC. Amino acids: CSARDMGYTF.

This chain joins TRBV7-2 and TRBJ1-5; 7 nucleotides agree with TRBD1. Germline V gene sequence: CDR1 SGHTA, CDR2 FQGNSA. The CDR3 runs to 14 residues. The ends lost 5 bases at V and 4 bases at J; junction bases unmatched: 5. CDR3 region: CASSRDRTNQPQHF. The CDR3 DNA is TGTGCCAGCAGCCGGGACAGAACAAATCAGCCCCAGCATTTT.

The chain employs TRBV20-1 and TRBJ2-5; 10 bases are shared with TRBD1. The V segment lost 0 bases and the J segment 5 bases; nucleotides outside the gene matches: 6. The CDR3 loop spans 15 amino acids. Germline assignment: CDR1 DFQATT and CDR2 SNEGSKA (reference sequence). CDR3 in DNA: TGCAGTGCTAGAGATGGGGACAGGGGAATTGAGACCCAGTACTTC. Amino acids: CSARDGDRGIETQYF.